These T cell receptor beta chains were read from a single sample in a study of blood T cell repertoires in COVID-19. The repertoire was sequenced with immunoSEQ multiplex PCR; TCRdb's copy has only in-frame clones and lacks some. The sample contains approximately 210,000 clones, approximately 91% of which appear only once. The sequenced sample was peripheral blood. These receptors originate from a woman aged 40 to 50 who had recovered from COVID-19. CDR3s include the opening cysteine and the closing phenylalanine or tryptophan. The D gene is left open where the match is weak. Where a row states a size, it is once, few, many or the class of an expanded clone; other rows omit it.

j_gene | abundance | v_gene | len | d_gene | CDR3nt | CDR3aa
TRBJ1-4 | - | TRBV7-9 | 15 | TRBD1 | TGTGCCAGCGTCCTATCCGGGACAGGGAACGAAAAACTGTTTTTT | CASVLSGTGNEKLFF
TRBJ2-1 | few | TRBV11-2 | 15 | - | TGTGCCAGCAGCTTAGAGCTGGGAGTTTACAATGAGCAGTTCTTC | CASSLELGVYNEQFF
TRBJ2-7 | - | TRBV5-4 | 14 | - | TGTGCCAGCAGCTTGTGGGAGTCAGTAAACGAGCAGTACTTC | CASSLWESVNEQYF
TRBJ2-1 | - | TRBV7-2 | 16 | - | TGTGCCAGCAGCAGCACCGGGACACGGAACTACAATGAGCAGTTCTTC | CASSSTGTRNYNEQFF
TRBJ2-7 | - | TRBV5-1 | 15 | TRBD2 | TGCGCCAGCAGACTAGCGGGAGAAGGGCATCGCGAGCAGTACTTC | CASRLAGEGHREQYF
TRBJ1-5 | - | TRBV12-3/TRBV12-4 | 13 | - | TGTGCCAGCAGTTTACAGGTTGGTCAGCCCCAGCATTTT | CASSLQVGQPQHF
TRBJ2-2 | - | TRBV4-3 | 14 | TRBD1 | TGCGCCAGCAGCCAAGAAGGGGGCGCCGGGGAGCTGTTTTTT | CASSQEGGAGELFF
TRBJ1-1 | - | TRBV4-2 | 14 | - | TGTGCCAGCAGCCCCCACAGTTACAACACTGAAGCTTTCTTT | CASSPHSYNTEAFF
TRBJ1-5 | - | TRBV19 | 15 | - | TGTGCCAGTAGTATAAGCAAAGGGGCTGATCAGCCCCAGCATTTT | CASSISKGADQPQHF
TRBJ1-3 | once | TRBV30 | 15 | - | TGTGCCTCCAGCCAGGGGAGCCTCTCTGGAAACACCATATATTTT | CASSQGSLSGNTIYF
TRBJ2-1 | - | TRBV6-5 | 15 | TRBD1 | TGTGCCAGCAGGGCCGGGACAGGGGCCTACAATGAGCAGTTCTTC | CASRAGTGAYNEQFF
TRBJ1-6 | once | TRBV19 | 16 | - | TGTGCCAGTAGTAACTCGCGGCGCACACCAAATTCACCCCTCCACTTT | CASSNSRRTPNSPLHF
TRBJ1-5 | - | TRBV19 | 13 | - | TGTGCCAGTAGGCCCTGGGGGGATCAGCCCCAGCATTTT | CASRPWGDQPQHF
TRBJ2-7 | - | TRBV3-1/TRBV3-2 | 16 | TRBD2 | TGTGCCAGCAGCCAAGACCCTAGCGGGAGTCTCTACGAGCAGTACTTC | CASSQDPSGSLYEQYF
TRBJ1-1 | - | TRBV9 | 15 | TRBD1 | TGTGCCAGCAGCGGTGGGGGACAGCGGAACACTGAAGCTTTCTTT | CASSGGGQRNTEAFF
TRBJ1-5 | few | TRBV19 | 16 | - | TGTGCCAGTAGTATAACCGACATGGGTCACAATCAGCCCCAGCATTTT | CASSITDMGHNQPQHF
TRBJ2-5 | - | TRBV7-2 | 14 | TRBD1 | TGTGCCAGCAGCATTCAACAGGGGCAAGAGACCCAGTACTTC | CASSIQQGQETQYF
TRBJ1-4 | - | TRBV5-1 | 16 | - | TGCGCCAGCAGCGGTGCGTTGGTGGGGAGTGGGGAAAAACTGTTTTTT | CASSGALVGSGEKLFF
TRBJ1-1 | - | TRBV27 | 13 | TRBD1 | TGTGCCAGCAGTCCCCGGACAGGGACTGAAGCTTTCTTT | CASSPRTGTEAFF
TRBJ2-7 | - | TRBV20-1 | 10 | - | TGCAGTGCCAACAACAGGGTACAGTACTTC | CSANNRVQYF
TRBJ1-1 | - | TRBV18 | 14 | TRBD1 | TGTGCCAGCTCATCAGACAGGGGGAGGACTGAAGCTTTCTTT | CASSSDRGRTEAFF
TRBJ2-3 | - | TRBV7-3 | 14 | - | TGTGCCAGCAGCCCGACACTAGCTGCAGATACGCAGTATTTT | CASSPTLAADTQYF
TRBJ2-7 | - | TRBV3-1/TRBV3-2 | 15 | - | TGTGCCAGCAGCCAAGATCTTCGGGTATCGAGAGAGCAGTACTTC | CASSQDLRVSREQYF
TRBJ1-2 | - | TRBV18 | 15 | - | TGTGCCAGCTCACTAAAGCAGGCCGCTAACTATGGCTACACCTTC | CASSLKQAANYGYTF
TRBJ2-7 | - | TRBV7-3 | 13 | - | TGTGCCAGCAGCGTTACAGGGGCGGGGGAGCAGTACTTC | CASSVTGAGEQYF
TRBJ1-1 | few | TRBV5-1 | 13 | - | TGCGCCAGCAGCCGCAATGGAGACACTGAAGCTTTCTTT | CASSRNGDTEAFF
TRBJ1-2 | - | TRBV5-8 | 13 | - | TGTGCCAGCAGCCGCCGAGAAAACTATGGCTACACCTTC | CASSRRENYGYTF